The 17 T cell receptor beta chains reported below all come from one sample, sequenced in a study of shared clonotypes between healthy human individuals. The data were produced by immunoSEQ multiplex PCR, yet TCRdb's version contains in-frame clones alone and is incomplete. Of about 700,000 clones in the sample, roughly 94% were seen once. Only CD45RO-negative cells positively selected for CCR7 counted as naive CD8 cells, so terminally differentiated effector memory CD45RA+ cells were excluded. Sequencing input: naive CD8+ T cells sorted from blood. All receptors derive from a man younger than 40 in good health.

V is TRBV7-9 and J is TRBJ1-1, with 8 bases that match TRBD1. The CDR3 loop spans 15 amino acids. V gave up 5 bases and J gave up 3 bases; unmatched junction bases: 8. Germline V CDR1 and CDR2: SEHNR, FQNEAQ (reference sequence). CDR3 region: CASSKGQGRDTEAFF. For the CDR3, the DNA is TGTGCCAGCAGCAAAGGACAGGGTCGTGACACTGAAGCTTTCTTT.

The rearrangement joins TRBV10-2 to TRBJ1-5, with 9 nucleotides matching TRBD1. Germline assignment: CDR1 WSHSY and CDR2 SAAADI. This CDR3 is built from 15 residues. Trimming removed 8 bases from V and 6 bases from J; junction bases left unmatched: 11. The CDR3 region is CASGTGNRGGQPQHF. The DNA of the CDR3 is TGCGCCAGCGGGACAGGGAATAGAGGGGGTCAGCCCCAGCATTTT.

The chain employs TRBV28 and TRBJ1-2, with D unresolved. Germline CDR1 MDHEN, CDR2 SYDVKM. With 11 bases removed from V and 0 bases from J, the gap between germline ends came to 16 bases. The CDR3 covers 14 residues. The CDR3 sequence: CAHGVGVTNYGYTF. The CDR3 region has the DNA TGTGCCCACGGCGTCGGAGTGACTAACTATGGCTACACCTTC.

This sequence joins TRBV27 and TRBJ1-5; 7 nucleotides match TRBD1. The CDR3 totals 17 residues. The germline V gene has CDR1 MNHEY and CDR2 SMNVEV (reference sequence). V trimming: 5 bases; J trimming: 0 bases; junction bases outside the gene matches: 10. The CDR3 DNA sequence: TGTGCCAGCAGTCTAACAGGGGCCCGATATAGCAATCAGCCCCAGCATTTT. Protein sequence: CASSLTGARYSNQPQHF.

The chain combines TRBV27 with TRBJ2-7; weak D call: TRBD2 (6 bases). Germline CDR1 MNHEY, CDR2 SMNVEV (reference sequence). Trimming removed 5 bases from V and 2 bases from J, with 25 bases in between. There are 18 residues in the CDR3. The CDR3 DNA is TGTGCCAGCAGTCCGGGGGACTTGCGGGGACCAGAAACCTACGAGCAGTACTTC. Residues: CASSPGDLRGPETYEQYF.

The V gene is TRBV6-5, the J gene TRBJ2-7, with 7 bases lining up with TRBD1. The germline V gene encodes CDR1 MNHEY and CDR2 SVGAGI. J was trimmed by 4 bases and V by 6 bases; bases with no gene match: 9. The CDR3 is made up of 14 amino acids. The CDR3 here is CASSPGTELYEQYF. CDR3 bases: TGTGCCAGCAGCCCCGGGACAGAGCTTTACGAGCAGTACTTC.

V usage is TRBV7-9 and J usage is TRBJ1-4; no reliable D call. The CDR3 runs 14 residues. Germline CDR1 SEHNR, CDR2 FQNEAQ (reference sequence). The V end lost 5 bases, the J end lost 4 bases, and 11 bases lay between the germline ends. For the CDR3, the DNA is TGTGCCAGCAGCCCAAGGGCACTTAATGAAAAACTGTTTTTT. Translating it yields CASSPRALNEKLFF.

A few counts support this clone. The chain uses TRBV5-1 and TRBJ1-2, with D possibly being TRBD1 (5 bases). The germline CDR1 and CDR2 sequences are SGHRS and YFSETQ. The V gene lost 1 base and the J gene lost 0 bases, with 13 bases spanning the gap. The CDR3 is 16 residues long. CDR3 region: CASSLTAGLPNYGYTF. The CDR3 nucleotides are TGCGCCAGCAGCTTGACCGCGGGACTTCCTAACTATGGCTACACCTTC. Filled out from reference TRBV5-1 and TRBJ1-2, the complete variable domain reads KAGVTQTPRYLIKTRGQQVTLSCSPISGHRSVSWYQQTPGQGLQFLFEYFSETQRNKGNFPGRFSGRQFSNSRSEMNVSTLELGDSALYLCASSLTAGLPNYGYTFGSGTRLTVV.

The chain couples TRBV7-9 to TRBJ1-1; TRBD1 might be the D (6 bases). Germline assignment: CDR1 SEHNR and CDR2 FQNEAQ (reference sequence). The CDR3 covers 14 residues. Between the trimmed V and J ends, which lost 2 bases and 7 bases, there was a span of 14 bases. CDR3 DNA sequence: TGTGCCAGCAGCTTATCCCGGGGGGCTGATGAAGCTTTCTTT. This gives the protein CASSLSRGADEAFF.

This sequence joins TRBV27 and TRBJ2-7; perhaps TRBD2 as D (6 bases). The CDR3 contains 16 residues. Trimming left V 4 bases short and J 3 bases short, with 19 bases between. Germline CDR1 MNHEY, CDR2 SMNVEV (reference sequence). The chain's CDR3 is CASSWLRGLTRYEQYF. CDR3 DNA: TGTGCCAGCAGTTGGTTAAGGGGACTGACCCGCTACGAGCAGTACTTC.

The V gene is TRBV7-9, the J gene TRBJ2-3; possibly TRBD2 for D (6 bases). The V and J ends lost 4 bases and 3 bases respectively, with 14 bases between them. The CDR3 totals 15 residues. Germline CDR1 reads SEHNR; CDR2 reads FQNEAQ (reference sequence). CDR3 nucleotides: TGTGCCAGCAGCTCAGGGACTTTCCGGACAGATACGCAGTATTTT. Translating gives CASSSGTFRTDTQYF.

The J gene is TRBJ2-2, the V gene TRBV27, with D tentatively TRBD1 or TRBD2 (5 bases each). V was clipped by 3 bases and J by 8 bases, with 22 bases between them. This CDR3 comprises 17 residues. Looked up from germline, CDR1 is MNHEY and CDR2 is SMNVEV (reference sequence). CDR3: CASSFFWVVQGVGELFF. DNA for the CDR3: TGTGCCAGCAGTTTCTTTTGGGTAGTGCAGGGAGTAGGGGAGCTGTTTTTT.

The CDR3 here is CASSPWGLLSSYNEQFF. The CDR3 DNA reads as TGTGCCAGCTCACCTTGGGGACTCTTGAGCTCCTACAATGAGCAGTTCTTC. The J gene is TRBJ2-1, the V gene TRBV18, with a weak D call TRBD2 (6 bases). The V gene lost 3 bases and the J gene lost 0 bases, with 15 bases spanning the gap. The CDR3 covers 17 residues. From germline, CDR1 is KGHSH and CDR2 LQKENI.

The V gene is TRBV7-9, the J gene TRBJ1-2; perhaps TRBD1 as D (6 bases). This CDR3 is 13 amino acids long. CDR1 SEHNR and CDR2 FQNEAQ come from the germline V gene (reference sequence). The V gene lost 5 bases and the J gene lost 3 bases, with 10 bases spanning the gap. The CDR3 sequence is CASSAQGDYGYTF. DNA for the CDR3: TGTGCCAGCAGCGCACAGGGCGACTATGGCTACACCTTC. The whole variable domain, filled in from reference TRBV7-9 and TRBJ1-2, reads DTGVSQNPRHKITKRGQNVTFRCDPISEHNRLYWYRQTLGQGPEFLTYFQNEAQLEKSRLLSDRFSAERPKGSFSTLEIQRTEQGDSAMYLCASSAQGDYGYTFGSGTRLTVV.

The rearrangement joins TRBV28 to TRBJ2-5; D is possibly TRBD2 (6 bases). The DNA end is a closer match to TRBJ2-7, so the J assignment may be wrong. The CDR3 covers 13 residues. The germline CDR1 and CDR2 sequences are MDHEN and SYDVKM. The DNA of the CDR3 is TGTGCCAGCAGTGGGGCTAGCGCCTACGAGCAGTACTTC. This codes for CASSGASAYEQYF.

The chain has TRBV14 and TRBJ2-3; no firm D call. Trimming shortened V by 0 bases and J by 2 bases, and 6 bases separated the two germline ends. Looked up from germline, CDR1 is SGHDN and CDR2 is FVKESK. CDR3 size: 14 residues. The CDR3 DNA reads as TGTGCCAGCAGCCAAGACGCCTTCACAGATACGCAGTATTTT. Translated, it gives CASSQDAFTDTQYF. Supplemented by reference TRBV14 and TRBJ2-3, the full variable domain reads EAGVTQFPSHSVIEKGQTVTLRCDPISGHDNLYWYRRVMGKEIKFLLHFVKESKQDESGMPNNRFLAERTGGTYSTLKVQPAELEDSGVYFCASSQDAFTDTQYFGPGTRLTVL.

This clone was detected many times. This chain links TRBV9 with TRBJ2-5; D is possibly TRBD1 (6 bases). CDR3 length: 18 amino acids. The V gene lost 0 bases and the J gene lost 4 bases, with 22 bases spanning the gap. From germline, CDR1 is SGDLS and CDR2 YYNGEE. CDR3 nucleotides: TGTGCCAGCAGCGTAGGGCAGGGGCAGGGGATCATCGGAGAGACCCAGTACTTC. This gives the protein CASSVGQGQGIIGETQYF.